Many counts were recorded for the clone carrying this TCR beta chain. Its specificity is unknown. The sample is drawn from a study of neurological immune-mediated disorders. As for the study in general: Secondary progressive cases numbered 3 among the 35 or so multiple sclerosis patients, while the other 31 were relapsing-remitting. Points from the study as a whole: Clinical and MRI features did not associate with the cluster found in multiple sclerosis patients.

TCRdb reprocessed the 5' RACE reads with MiXCR, giving one entry per CDR3 protein. The profile covers over 60,000 distinct CDR3 sequences, with approximately 5% appearing a single time and 2% to 2.5% taken by the ten largest. This receptor was obtained from a woman between 25 and 40 years old with multiple sclerosis. Sequenced input: PBMCs.

Here the CDR3 DNA reads TGCGCCAGCAGTGAGAGGCCTATCCCGCACGAGCAGTACTTC. Amino acids: CASSERPIPHEQYF. V gene TRBV5-1 combines with J gene TRBJ2-7; D gene unclear. The CDR3 is 14 amino acids. Looked up from germline, CDR1 is SGHRS and CDR2 is YFSETQ. Trimming left V 5 bases short and J 5 bases short, with 17 bases between.